This TCR beta chain comes out of a study of identical twins. This clonotype was counted at least ten times. MiXCR, run by TCRdb on the 5' RACE reads, gives a single entry per CDR3 protein. This table holds over 600,000 distinct CDR3 sequences, less than 25% found once. This CDR3 has 15 amino acids. V was pared by 3 bases and J by 8 bases, with 10 bases of the junction left unmatched. The same data also went into a second study, on T cells expressing NK-cell markers. That paper adds: Sorted CD3+CD56-NKG2C+, CD3+CD56+NKG2C+ and CD3+CD56+NKG2C- T cells supplied the TCR beta repertoires. Within the sequenced cohort of eight donors, seven exhibited HCMV seropositivity and one was seronegative. Similarly, these clonotypes led the CD3+CD56-NKG2C+ fraction as well in a few donors.

The sample consisted of PBMCs. V gene TRBV12-3 or TRBV12-4 combines with J gene TRBJ2-4; 7 bases are a match to TRBD1. This TCR came from a woman between 18 and 29 years old in good health. Here the CDR3 reads CASSLARQGGDIQYF. The CDR3 DNA is TGTGCCAGCAGTTTGGCTAGACAGGGTGGGGACATTCAGTACTTC.